This record covers a single TCR beta chain. This CDR3 has 14 residues. The V and J ends lost 3 bases and 8 bases, in that order; junction bases with no gene match: 3. Germline values: CDR1 SGDLS, CDR2 YYNGEE. Per the study methods: Amplifying reference gene primers gave estimates of nucleated cell counts. Sequencing was performed with immunoSEQ multiplex PCR; in TCRdb, only in-frame clones are kept and a portion is missing. V, J and clone size were drawn from that table, and D and trimming were deduced from the DNA. The sample has about 300,000 clones; 75% to 95% are singletons. The data originate from a study of blood T cell repertoires in COVID-19.

This receptor was taken from a woman aged 25 to 39 who had recovered from COVID-19. The chain couples TRBV9 to TRBJ2-1, with 12 bases lining up with TRBD2. The sequenced sample was PBMCs or T cells enriched from blood (not recorded which). CDR3 protein: CASSGRLAGDEQFF. CDR3 sequence (DNA): TGTGCCAGCAGCGGGAGACTAGCGGGAGATGAGCAGTTCTTC.